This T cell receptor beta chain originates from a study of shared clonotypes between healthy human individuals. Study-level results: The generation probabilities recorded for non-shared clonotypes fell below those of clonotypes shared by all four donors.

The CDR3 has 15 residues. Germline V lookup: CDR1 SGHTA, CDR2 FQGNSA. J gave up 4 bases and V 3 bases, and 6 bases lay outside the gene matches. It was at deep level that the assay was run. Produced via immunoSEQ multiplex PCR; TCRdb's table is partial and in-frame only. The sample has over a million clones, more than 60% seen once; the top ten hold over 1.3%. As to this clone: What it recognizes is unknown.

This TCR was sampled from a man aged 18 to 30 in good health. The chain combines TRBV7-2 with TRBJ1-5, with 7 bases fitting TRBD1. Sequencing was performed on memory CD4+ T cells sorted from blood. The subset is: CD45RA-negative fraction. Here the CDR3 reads CASSFSRGNNQPQHF. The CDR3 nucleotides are TGTGCCAGCAGCTTCTCCAGGGGGAATAATCAGCCCCAGCATTTT.